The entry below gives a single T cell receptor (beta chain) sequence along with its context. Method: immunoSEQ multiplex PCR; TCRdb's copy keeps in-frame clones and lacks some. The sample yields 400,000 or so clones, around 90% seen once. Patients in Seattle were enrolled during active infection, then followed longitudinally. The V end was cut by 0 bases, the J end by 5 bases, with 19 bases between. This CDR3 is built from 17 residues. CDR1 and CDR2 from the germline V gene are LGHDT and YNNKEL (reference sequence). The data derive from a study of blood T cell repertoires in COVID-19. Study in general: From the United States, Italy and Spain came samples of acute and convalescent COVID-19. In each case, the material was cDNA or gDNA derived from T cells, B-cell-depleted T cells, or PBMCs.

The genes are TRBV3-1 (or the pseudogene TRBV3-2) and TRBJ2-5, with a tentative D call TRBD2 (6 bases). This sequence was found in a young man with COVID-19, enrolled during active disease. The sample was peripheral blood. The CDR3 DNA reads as TGTGCCAGCAGCCAAGATCTACCGGGGGTCCGCCAGGAGACCCAGTACTTC. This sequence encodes CASSQDLPGVRQETQYF.